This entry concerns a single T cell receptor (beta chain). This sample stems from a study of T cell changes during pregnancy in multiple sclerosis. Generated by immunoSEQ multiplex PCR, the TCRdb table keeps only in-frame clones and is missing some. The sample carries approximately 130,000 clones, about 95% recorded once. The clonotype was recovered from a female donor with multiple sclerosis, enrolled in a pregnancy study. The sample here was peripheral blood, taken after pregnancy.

The CDR3, as DNA: TGTGCCAGCACCCGTTGGGACAGCTATGGCTACACCTTC. This sequence encodes CASTRWDSYGYTF. This chain connects TRBV28 to TRBJ1-2; 7 bases map to TRBD1. This CDR3 region has 13 residues. Looked up from germline, CDR1 is MDHEN and CDR2 is SYDVKM. V lost 7 bases to trimming and J lost 4 bases; unmatched junction nucleotides: 6.